This is a list of T cell receptor beta chains from one sample in a study of regulatory T cells in long-lasting Graves disease. TCRdb itself ran the multiplex PCR reads through MiXCR, one entry per CDR3 protein. The sample lists roughly 610,000 distinct CDR3 sequences; roughly 16% were seen once. These data are also associated with another study on T cells in Graves' hyperthyroidism and ophthalmopathy.

The material was peripheral blood mononuclear cells (PBMCs), obtained at new diagnosis, from a patient treated with antithyroid drugs. Receptors originate from a woman between 25 and 40 years old with Graves disease. The CDR3 runs from the conserved cysteine through the conserved F or W. The D gene is left open where the match is weak. Where a row states a size, it is once, few, many or the class of an expanded clone; other rows omit it.

d_gene | j_gene | v_gene | abundance | CDR3nt | CDR3aa
TRBD2 | TRBJ2-1 | TRBV7-2 | many | TGTGCCAGCAGCTTAATTGGGTTCGGACTAGCGGGAGGGAGGGTTGAGCAGTTCTTC | CASSLIGFGLAGGRVEQFF
NA | TRBJ1-3 | TRBV30 | NA | TGTGCCTGGAGATGGGGAGGTCCCCAAACCGGAAACACCATATATTTT | CAWRWGGPQTGNTIYF
NA | TRBJ2-7 | TRBV6-1 | many | TGTGCCAGCAGTGTAGCCGGGACCCCACGCGAGCAGTACTTC | CASSVAGTPREQYF
NA | TRBJ2-1 | TRBV11-3 | few | TGTGCCAGCAGCTTAGATCGCTTTAATGAGCAGTTCTTC | CASSLDRFNEQFF
TRBD1 | TRBJ2-2 | TRBV12-3/TRBV12-4 | many | TGTGCCAGCAGTTTAGCCAAGACAGGGTTGGACACCGGGGAGCTGTTTTTT | CASSLAKTGLDTGELFF
NA | TRBJ2-1 | TRBV6-4 | few | TGTGCCAGCAGTGACTCCCGGCAGGGGCCAGATGAGCAGTTCTTC | CASSDSRQGPDEQFF
NA | TRBJ2-2 | TRBV19 | few | TGTGCCAGTAGTACTCAACAGCACACCGGGGAGCTGTTTTTT | CASSTQQHTGELFF
NA | TRBJ2-3 | TRBV28 | few | TGTGCCAGCAGTTTGCGGAGGCCCGAATCTCTTTCCACAGATACGCAGTATTTT | CASSLRRPESLSTDTQYF
NA | TRBJ1-2 | TRBV11-2 | many | TGTGCCAGCAGCATGGACAGCTTAAGCTATGGCTACACCTTC | CASSMDSLSYGYTF
NA | TRBJ2-4 | TRBV24-1 | few | TGTGCCACCACTAATTTTGACATTCAGTACTTC | CATTNFDIQYF
NA | TRBJ2-4 | TRBV20-1 | NA | TGCAGTGCTCCCGGGGCCAGGGAAGGAGTCAAAAACATTCAGTACTTC | CSAPGAREGVKNIQYF
NA | TRBJ2-1 | TRBV9 | NA | TGTGCCAGCAGCGTGAGGCATCTCAATGAGCAGTTCTTC | CASSVRHLNEQFF
TRBD1 | TRBJ1-1 | TRBV6-2/TRBV6-3 | NA | TGTGCCAGCAGCGCCGGGACAGCTACTGAAGCTTTCTTT | CASSAGTATEAFF
TRBD1 | TRBJ2-7 | TRBV28 | many | TGTGCCAGCAGTCTACCGGGACAGGGGGCCTACGAGCAGTACTTC | CASSLPGQGAYEQYF
TRBD2 | TRBJ2-7 | TRBV7-2 | many | TGTGCCAGCAGCTTATTTGCGGGAGGAGAATACGAGCAGTACTTC | CASSLFAGGEYEQYF
NA | TRBJ2-1 | TRBV30 | NA | TGTGCCTGGAACCCCCCGGGGGCGGGCTACAATGAGCAGTTCTTC | CAWNPPGAGYNEQFF
TRBD1 | TRBJ1-1 | TRBV6-1 | NA | TGTGCCAGCAGCTCAGGGGGGGGGCCGGGGAACACTGAAGCTTTCTTT | CASSSGGGPGNTEAFF
TRBD1 | TRBJ1-5 | TRBV19 | few | TGTGCCAGTAGTATGGTCTCAGGGGGTCTGGGAGTGCCTCAGCCCCAGCATTTT | CASSMVSGGLGVPQPQHF
NA | TRBJ2-1 | TRBV7-9 | NA | TGTGCCAGCAGCTTAGCCGGGGGCGGTGAGCAGTTCTTC | CASSLAGGGEQFF
NA | TRBJ1-2 | TRBV15 | many | TGTGCCACCAGCACCGAGGGAGGAGATGGCTACACCTTC | CATSTEGGDGYTF
TRBD1 | TRBJ2-3 | TRBV6-2/TRBV6-3 | few | TGTGCCAGCAGTGCGAGGGGACAGTTGGCTACGCAGTATTTT | CASSARGQLATQYF
NA | TRBJ1-1 | TRBV20-1 | many | TGCAGTGCTAGTTTATTACAGGGCCTCGAAGCTTTCTTT | CSASLLQGLEAFF
NA | TRBJ2-7 | TRBV15 | many | TGTGCCACCAGCAGAGAAGGGCCCTACGAGCAGTACTTC | CATSREGPYEQYF
NA | TRBJ2-6 | TRBV6-1 | NA | TGTGCCAGCAGGTATACTCGAACCTCTGGGGCCAACGTCCTGACTTTC | CASRYTRTSGANVLTF
NA | TRBJ2-1 | TRBV28 | once | TGTGCCAGCAGTCTCCTGGGGACAGGGGTTAGCGGGAGGTCTAATGAGCAGTTCTTC | CASSLLGTGVSGRSNEQFF
NA | TRBJ2-5 | TRBV2 | NA | TGTGCCAGTCAAACCCCAATACTATCCTCTTCACCTCAAGAGACCCAGTACTTC | CASQTPILSSSPQETQYF
NA | TRBJ2-3 | TRBV5-1 | many | TGCGCCAGCAGCTTCCGCCTAGCTGAAGATACGCAGTATTTT | CASSFRLAEDTQYF
NA | TRBJ1-6 | TRBV6-1 | many | TGTGCCAGCGTACCGAGCTCCTATAATTCACCCCTCCACTTT | CASVPSSYNSPLHF
TRBD1 | TRBJ1-2 | TRBV20-1 | NA | TGCAGTGTTTCAGGGGGGAACTATGGCTACACCTTC | CSVSGGNYGYTF
NA | TRBJ2-5 | TRBV30 | NA | TGTGCCTGGAGCGTAGCGGAGAGATTTGGGCTACAAGAGACCCAGTACTTC | CAWSVAERFGLQETQYF
NA | TRBJ1-6 | TRBV19 | NA | TGTGCCAGTTCTGGAGACGGGAGCTCCTATAATTCACCCCTCCACTTT | CASSGDGSSYNSPLHF
NA | TRBJ1-5 | TRBV7-8 | few | TGTGCCAGCAGCTTAGAGGCGTATCAGCCCCAGCATTTT | CASSLEAYQPQHF
NA | TRBJ2-5 | TRBV3-1 | NA | TGTGCCAGCAGCCCCTCGCGGGTCCCCCAAGAGACCCAGTACTTC | CASSPSRVPQETQYF
TRBD2 | TRBJ2-2 | TRBV6-2/TRBV6-3 | many | TGTGCCAGCAGTTTAACAGGCGGGAGGGCCAACACCGGGGAGCTGTTTTTT | CASSLTGGRANTGELFF
NA | TRBJ1-6 | TRBV5-1 | once | TGCGCCAGCAGCCTGGATGATAATTCACCCCTCCACTTT | CASSLDDNSPLHF
NA | TRBJ2-7 | TRBV2 | many | TGTGCCAGCAGTCAACAGGGAGTTACCTACGAGCAGTACTTC | CASSQQGVTYEQYF
NA | TRBJ2-3 | TRBV14 | NA | TGTGCCAGCAGCCAAGGCTTCAATGTGCGCACAGATACGCAGTATTTT | CASSQGFNVRTDTQYF
NA | TRBJ2-7 | TRBV28 | many | TGTGCCAGCAGTTTCCCGCGGGGGCCCTCCTACGAGCAGTACTTC | CASSFPRGPSYEQYF
NA | TRBJ1-4 | TRBV14 | many | TGTGCCAGCAGCCAAATCGGGGGACTTAATGAAAAACTGTTTTTT | CASSQIGGLNEKLFF
NA | TRBJ2-2 | TRBV20-1 | NA | TGCAGTGCTAGAGATTTCCGGCAGGGGAACACCGGGGAGCTGTTTTTT | CSARDFRQGNTGELFF
TRBD2 | TRBJ2-3 | TRBV10-3 | NA | TGTGCCACGTATCCCGGGACTAGCGGGAGCGTAGATACGCAGTATTTT | CATYPGTSGSVDTQYF
NA | TRBJ2-1 | TRBV24-1 | few | TGTGCCACCAGTGATGCTTTTTATGAGCAGTTCTTC | CATSDAFYEQFF
NA | TRBJ2-1 | TRBV4-1 | NA | TGCGCCAGCAGCCAAGGGCAGGGAGGCTCCTACAATGAGCAGTTCTTC | CASSQGQGGSYNEQFF
NA | TRBJ1-2 | TRBV30 | NA | TGTGCCTGGAGTGCTGGCCCTCCAGGCTACACCTTC | CAWSAGPPGYTF
NA | TRBJ2-6 | TRBV29-1 | few | TGCAGCGTTCCAACCTGGGACGGGGCCAACGTCCTGACTTTC | CSVPTWDGANVLTF
TRBD2 | TRBJ2-1 | TRBV7-8 | many | TGTGCCAGCTCCCATGGGCTAGCGGGTGAAAGCTCCTACAATGAGCAGTTCTTC | CASSHGLAGESSYNEQFF
NA | TRBJ1-5 | TRBV19 | NA | TGTGCCAGTAGTATAAAGGGGGTATTGCTCACCAATCAGCCCCAGCATTTT | CASSIKGVLLTNQPQHF
TRBD1 | TRBJ1-2 | TRBV28 | many | TGTGCCAGCCGGACGGACAGGGGGCGCAAGCAGAGTGGCTACACCTTC | CASRTDRGRKQSGYTF
TRBD2 | TRBJ2-1 | TRBV20-1 | NA | TGCAGTGCTAGCGGGCTAGCGGGAGGAGGGAAGGATGAGCAGTTCTTC | CSASGLAGGGKDEQFF
NA | TRBJ2-1 | TRBV28 | few | TGTGCCAGCAGTTTGAGGACTGAGCCCTCCTACAATGAGCAGTTCTTC | CASSLRTEPSYNEQFF
NA | TRBJ1-1 | TRBV6-2/TRBV6-3 | NA | TGTGCCAGCCGAGAGAGGGAACTACTGAACACTGAAGCTTTCTTT | CASRERELLNTEAFF
NA | TRBJ2-7 | TRBV28 | NA | TGTGCCAGCAGTTTACGACTAGTGGGAACCTACGAGCAGTACTTC | CASSLRLVGTYEQYF
NA | TRBJ2-3 | TRBV11-2 | many | TGTGCCAGCAGCTTAGCGGGACATAGCCCAGATACGCAGTATTTT | CASSLAGHSPDTQYF